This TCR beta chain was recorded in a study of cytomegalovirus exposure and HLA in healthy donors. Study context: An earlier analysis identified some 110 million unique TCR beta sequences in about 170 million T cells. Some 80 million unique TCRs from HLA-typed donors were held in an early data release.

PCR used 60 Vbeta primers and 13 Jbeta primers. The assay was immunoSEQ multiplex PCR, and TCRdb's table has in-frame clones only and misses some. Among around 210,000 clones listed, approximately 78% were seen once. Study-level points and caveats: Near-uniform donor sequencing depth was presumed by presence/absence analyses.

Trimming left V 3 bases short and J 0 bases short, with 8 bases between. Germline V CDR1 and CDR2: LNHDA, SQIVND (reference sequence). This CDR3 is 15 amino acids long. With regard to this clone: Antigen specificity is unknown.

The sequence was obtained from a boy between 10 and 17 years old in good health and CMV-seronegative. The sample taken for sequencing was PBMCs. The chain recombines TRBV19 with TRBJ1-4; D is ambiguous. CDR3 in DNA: TGTGCCAGTAGTATCAACGGAGCAACTAATGAAAAACTGTTTTTT. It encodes CASSINGATNEKLFF.